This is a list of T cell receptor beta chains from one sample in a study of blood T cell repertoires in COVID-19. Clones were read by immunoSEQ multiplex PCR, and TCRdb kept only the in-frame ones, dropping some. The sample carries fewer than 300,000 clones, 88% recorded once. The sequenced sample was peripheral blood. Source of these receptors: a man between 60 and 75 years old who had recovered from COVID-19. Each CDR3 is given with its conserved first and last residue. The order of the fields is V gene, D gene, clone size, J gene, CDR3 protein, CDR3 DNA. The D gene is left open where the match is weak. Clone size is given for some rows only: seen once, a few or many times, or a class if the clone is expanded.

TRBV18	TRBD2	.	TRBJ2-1	CASSPSGGAGNNEQFF	TGTGCCAGCTCACCAAGCGGGGGGGCAGGTAATAATGAGCAGTTCTTC
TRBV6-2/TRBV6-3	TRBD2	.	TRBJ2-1	CASSYWAGGYNEQFF	TGTGCCAGCAGTTACTGGGCGGGGGGCTACAATGAGCAGTTCTTC
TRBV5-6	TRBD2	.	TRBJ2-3	CASSFSGATDTQYF	TGTGCCAGCAGCTTTAGCGGGGCTACAGATACGCAGTATTTT
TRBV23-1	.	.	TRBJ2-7	CASNTTPGYEQYF	TGCGCCAGCAACACGACCCCAGGGTACGAGCAGTACTTC
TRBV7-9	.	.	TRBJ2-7	CASSDGPARVQYF	TGTGCCAGCAGCGACGGGCCGGCCAGGGTGCAGTACTTC
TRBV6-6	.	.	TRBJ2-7	CATGDSDYEQYF	TGTGCCACCGGGGACTCTGACTACGAGCAGTACTTC
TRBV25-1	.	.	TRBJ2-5	CASSGRGPTQETQYF	TGTGCCAGCAGCGGTCGCGGGCCTACCCAAGAGACCCAGTACTTC
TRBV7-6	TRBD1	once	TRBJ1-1	CASSSAAGTVNTEAFF	TGTGCCAGCAGCTCCGCCGCAGGGACAGTAAACACTGAAGCTTTCTTT
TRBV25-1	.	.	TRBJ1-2	CASRGTGGYTF	TGTGCCAGCAGAGGGACTGGAGGCTACACCTTC
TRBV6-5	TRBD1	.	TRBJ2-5	CASSYSAGGVETQYF	TGTGCCAGCAGTTACTCAGCAGGGGGAGTAGAGACCCAGTACTTC